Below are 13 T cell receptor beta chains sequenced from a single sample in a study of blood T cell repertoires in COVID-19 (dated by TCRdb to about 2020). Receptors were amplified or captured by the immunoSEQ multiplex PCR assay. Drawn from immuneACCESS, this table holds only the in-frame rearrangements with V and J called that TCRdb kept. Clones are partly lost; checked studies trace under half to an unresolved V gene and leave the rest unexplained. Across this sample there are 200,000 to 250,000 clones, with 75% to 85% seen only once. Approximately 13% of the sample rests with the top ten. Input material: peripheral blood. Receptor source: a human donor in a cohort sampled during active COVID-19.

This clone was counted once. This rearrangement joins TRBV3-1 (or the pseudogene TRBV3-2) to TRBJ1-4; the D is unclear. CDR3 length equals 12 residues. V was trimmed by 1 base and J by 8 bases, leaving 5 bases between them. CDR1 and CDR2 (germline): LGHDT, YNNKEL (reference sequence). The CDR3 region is CASSQGPEKLFF. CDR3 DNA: TGTGCCAGCAGCCAAGGGCCGGAAAAACTGTTTTTT.

The CDR3 DNA sequence: TGTGCCAGCAGCTCCCAAGGGGGGGCTAGCAATCAGCCCCAGCATTTT. Translation gives CASSSQGGASNQPQHF. The chain combines TRBV27 with TRBJ1-5; D perhaps matches TRBD1 (6 bases). Germline V gene data show CDR1 as MNHEY and CDR2 as SMNVEV (reference sequence). The CDR3 consists of 16 residues. The V gene lost 6 bases and the J gene lost 0 bases, with 15 bases spanning the gap.

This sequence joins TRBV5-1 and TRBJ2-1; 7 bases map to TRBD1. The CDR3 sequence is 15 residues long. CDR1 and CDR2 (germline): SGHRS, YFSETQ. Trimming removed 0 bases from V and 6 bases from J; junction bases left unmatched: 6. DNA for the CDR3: TGCGCCAGCAGCTTGGTCGCGTGGACAGGCAATGAGCAGTTCTTC. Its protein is CASSLVAWTGNEQFF.

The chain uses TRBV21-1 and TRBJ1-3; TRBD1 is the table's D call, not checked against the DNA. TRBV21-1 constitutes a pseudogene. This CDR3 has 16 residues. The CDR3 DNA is TGTGCCAGCAGCAACGGCCCACAGGGATCAGGAAACACCATATATTTT. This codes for CASSNGPQGSGNTIYF.

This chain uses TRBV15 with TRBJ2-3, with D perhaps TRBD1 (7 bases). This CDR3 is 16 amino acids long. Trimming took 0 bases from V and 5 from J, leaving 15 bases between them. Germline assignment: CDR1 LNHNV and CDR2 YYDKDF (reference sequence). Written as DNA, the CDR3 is TGTGCCACCAGCAGAGACCGAGGAGGGGGCCTAGATACGCAGTATTTT. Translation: CATSRDRGGGLDTQYF.

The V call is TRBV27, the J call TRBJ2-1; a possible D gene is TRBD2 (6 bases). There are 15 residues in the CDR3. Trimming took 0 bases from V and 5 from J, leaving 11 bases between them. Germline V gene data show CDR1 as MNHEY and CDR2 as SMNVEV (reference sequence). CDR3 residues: CASSLSGLIHNEQFF. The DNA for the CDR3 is TGTGCCAGCAGTTTATCGGGACTGATACACAATGAGCAGTTCTTC.

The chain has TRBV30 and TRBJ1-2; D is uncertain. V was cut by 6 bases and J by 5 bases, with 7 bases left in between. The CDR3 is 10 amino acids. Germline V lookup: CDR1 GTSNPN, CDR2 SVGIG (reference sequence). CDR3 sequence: CACDRYGYTF. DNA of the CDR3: TGTGCCTGCGATCGGTATGGCTACACCTTC.

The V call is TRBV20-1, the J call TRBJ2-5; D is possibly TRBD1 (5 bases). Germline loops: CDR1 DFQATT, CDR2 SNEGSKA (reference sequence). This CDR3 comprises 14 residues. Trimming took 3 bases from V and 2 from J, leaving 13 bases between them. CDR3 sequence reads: CSASARTLQETQYF. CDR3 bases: TGCAGTGCTAGTGCCCGGACACTTCAAGAGACCCAGTACTTC.

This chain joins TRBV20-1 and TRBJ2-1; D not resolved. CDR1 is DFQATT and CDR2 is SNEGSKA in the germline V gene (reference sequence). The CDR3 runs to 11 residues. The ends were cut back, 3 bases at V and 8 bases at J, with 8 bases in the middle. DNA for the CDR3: TGCAGTGCTAGCCGCGTGGATGAGCAGTTCTTC. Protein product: CSASRVDEQFF.

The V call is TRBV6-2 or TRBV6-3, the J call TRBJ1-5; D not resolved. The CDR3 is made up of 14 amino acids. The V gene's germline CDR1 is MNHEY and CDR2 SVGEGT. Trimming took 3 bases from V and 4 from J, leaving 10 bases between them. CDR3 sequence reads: CASSYSGWNQPQHF. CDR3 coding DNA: TGTGCCAGCAGTTATTCGGGTTGGAATCAGCCCCAGCATTTT.

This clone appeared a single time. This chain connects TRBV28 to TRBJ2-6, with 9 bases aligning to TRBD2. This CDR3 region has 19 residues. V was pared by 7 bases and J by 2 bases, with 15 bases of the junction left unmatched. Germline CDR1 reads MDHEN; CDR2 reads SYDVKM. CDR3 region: CASKGITSGSLAGANVLTF. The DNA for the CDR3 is TGTGCCAGCAAGGGGATAACTAGCGGGTCTTTAGCTGGGGCCAACGTCCTGACTTTC.

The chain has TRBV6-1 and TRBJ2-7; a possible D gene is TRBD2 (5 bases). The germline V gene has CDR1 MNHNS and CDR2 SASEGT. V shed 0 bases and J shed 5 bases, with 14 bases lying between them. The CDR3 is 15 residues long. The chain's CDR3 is CASSEAGGLIDEQYF. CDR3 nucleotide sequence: TGTGCCAGCAGTGAAGCGGGCGGGTTAATAGACGAGCAGTACTTC.

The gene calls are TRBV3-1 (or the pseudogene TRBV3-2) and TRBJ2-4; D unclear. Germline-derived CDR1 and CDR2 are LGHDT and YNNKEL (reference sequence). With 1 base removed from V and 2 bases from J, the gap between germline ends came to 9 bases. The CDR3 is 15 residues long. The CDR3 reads CASSQGLQPKNIQYF. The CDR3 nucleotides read TGTGCCAGCAGCCAAGGGTTACAGCCCAAAAACATTCAGTACTTC.